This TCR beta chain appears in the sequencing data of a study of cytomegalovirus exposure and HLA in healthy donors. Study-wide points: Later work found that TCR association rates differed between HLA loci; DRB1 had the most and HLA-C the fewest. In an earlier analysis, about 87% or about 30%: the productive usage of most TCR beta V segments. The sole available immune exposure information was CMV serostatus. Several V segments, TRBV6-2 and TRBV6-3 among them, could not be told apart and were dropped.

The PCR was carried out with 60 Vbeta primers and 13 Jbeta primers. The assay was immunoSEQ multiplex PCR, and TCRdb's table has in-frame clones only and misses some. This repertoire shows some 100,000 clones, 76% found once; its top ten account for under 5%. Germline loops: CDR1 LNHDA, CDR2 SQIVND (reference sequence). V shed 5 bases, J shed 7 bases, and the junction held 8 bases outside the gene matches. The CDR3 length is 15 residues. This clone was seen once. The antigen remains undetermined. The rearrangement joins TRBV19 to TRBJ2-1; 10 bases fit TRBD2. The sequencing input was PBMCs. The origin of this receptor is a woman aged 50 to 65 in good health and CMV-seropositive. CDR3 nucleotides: TGTGCCAGTAGTCCCCGAGTAGCGGGGGGTAATGAGCAGTTCTTC. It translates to CASSPRVAGGNEQFF.